The entry below gives a single T cell receptor beta chain sequence along with its context. Its antigen is unidentified. A 5'RACE reaction primed in the constant segment made cDNA libraries of TCR alpha and TCR beta, and these carried sample barcodes and UMIs. TCRdb ran MiXCR on the 5' RACE reads and lists one entry per CDR3 protein. This table has 75,000 to 90,000 distinct CDR3 sequences, approximately 13% appearing once. The data were obtained in a study of T-cell memory formation after mild COVID-19. Overall study findings and caveats: That cross-reactive memory joined was suggested by some responding clones appearing in pre-infection memory. CD4+ contracting clones lay mainly in CM and EM, CD8+ ones in EMRA. A balance of CD4 and CD8 characterized clones contracting day 15 to 85, whereas later expanders leaned CD4+.

CDR3 size: 16 residues. In germline, CDR1 is SGDLS, CDR2 YYNGEE. With 4 bases removed from V and 4 bases from J, the gap between germline ends came to 17 bases. This chain uses TRBV9 with TRBJ1-4, with a tentative D call TRBD1 (5 bases). The TCR comes from an adult woman who had mild COVID-19 (a few samples of this study predate the infection). Cell type and time point are not known. Sample: PBMCs or a T cell subset sorted from them (not recorded which). In DNA form, the CDR3 reads TGTGCCAGCAGCCCGAGGCTGACAGACAATAATGAAAAACTGTTTTTT. It translates to CASSPRLTDNNEKLFF.